A selection of T cell receptor beta chains follows, all from one sample in a study of blood T cell repertoires in COVID-19. Method: immunoSEQ multiplex PCR; TCRdb's copy keeps in-frame clones and lacks some. The sample shows about 18,000 clones, roughly 93% of them seen only once. The sequenced sample consisted of peripheral blood. The receptors stem from a human donor in a cohort sampled during active COVID-19. CDR3s include the opening cysteine and the closing phenylalanine or tryptophan. A D gene is named only where the DNA matches it firmly. Clone size is stated in some rows and not others, as once, few, many or a class when expanded.

j_call	d_call	clone_size	v_call	cdr3_aa	cdr3_nt
TRBJ2-3	TRBD2	.	TRBV27	CASSLSAPSGRLGGTDTQYF	TGTGCCAGCAGTTTATCCGCCCCTAGCGGGAGGCTGGGGGGCACAGATACGCAGTATTTT
TRBJ1-5	.	.	TRBV5-6	CASSPGRGYSNQPQHF	TGTGCCAGCAGCCCAGGTCGGGGTTATAGCAATCAGCCCCAGCATTTT
TRBJ1-4	.	.	TRBV2	CASSALNFEKLFF	TGTGCCAGCAGTGCGCTGAACTTTGAAAAACTGTTTTTT
TRBJ1-5	.	.	TRBV19	CASSIGGSNQPQHF	TGTGCCAGTAGTATTGGCGGGAGCAATCAGCCCCAGCATTTT
TRBJ1-2	.	.	TRBV6-1	CASSDLQTKGGYTF	TGTGCCAGCAGTGATCTACAGACAAAGGGGGGCTACACCTTC
TRBJ2-3	.	hyperexpanded	TRBV15	CATSEETDNTDTQYF	TGTGCCACCAGTGAGGAGACAGACAACACAGATACGCAGTATTTT
TRBJ1-1	.	.	TRBV5-1	CASSRDIPGTEAFF	TGCGCCAGCAGCAGGGACATCCCGGGGACTGAAGCTTTCTTT
TRBJ1-3	.	.	TRBV19	CASSEGGTRLSGNTIYF	TGTGCCAGTAGTGAAGGGGGAACACGTCTCTCTGGAAACACCATATATTTT
TRBJ2-3	TRBD2	.	TRBV24-1	CATSGTSGPDTQYF	TGTGCCACCAGTGGGACTAGCGGGCCAGATACGCAGTATTTT
TRBJ2-3	.	.	TRBV7-2	CASSPPRDTQYF	TGTGCCAGCAGCCCCCCCAGGGATACGCAGTATTTT
TRBJ1-2	.	few	TRBV12-3/TRBV12-4	CASSKQGRGYTF	TGTGCCAGCAGTAAACAGGGAAGGGGCTACACCTTC